This T cell receptor beta chain was retrieved from a study of cytomegalovirus exposure and HLA in healthy donors. Comment on this clone: The antigen remains undetermined.

The study sampled nominally healthy donors, though unrecorded immune exposures were likely. PCR used 60 Vbeta primers and 13 Jbeta primers. The assay was immunoSEQ multiplex PCR, and TCRdb's table has in-frame clones only and misses some. The sample includes under 150,000 clones, approximately 90% of them seen just once. Overall study results and limits: It was about 150 TCR beta chains that were listed as cytomegalovirus-associated.

The CDR3 contains 15 residues. CDR1 is SGHDT, CDR2 YYEEEE, per germline. Trimming at V came to 1 base and at J to 3 bases, leaving 3 bases not matched to a gene. This sequence was found in a woman in her twenties or thirties in good health and CMV-seronegative. Sequencing input: PBMCs. The chain carries TRBV5-6 and TRBJ1-5, with 8 bases identical to TRBD1. The CDR3 DNA reads as TGTGCCAGCAGCTTGATGGGACAGGCCAATCAGCCCCAGCATTTT. Protein product: CASSLMGQANQPQHF.